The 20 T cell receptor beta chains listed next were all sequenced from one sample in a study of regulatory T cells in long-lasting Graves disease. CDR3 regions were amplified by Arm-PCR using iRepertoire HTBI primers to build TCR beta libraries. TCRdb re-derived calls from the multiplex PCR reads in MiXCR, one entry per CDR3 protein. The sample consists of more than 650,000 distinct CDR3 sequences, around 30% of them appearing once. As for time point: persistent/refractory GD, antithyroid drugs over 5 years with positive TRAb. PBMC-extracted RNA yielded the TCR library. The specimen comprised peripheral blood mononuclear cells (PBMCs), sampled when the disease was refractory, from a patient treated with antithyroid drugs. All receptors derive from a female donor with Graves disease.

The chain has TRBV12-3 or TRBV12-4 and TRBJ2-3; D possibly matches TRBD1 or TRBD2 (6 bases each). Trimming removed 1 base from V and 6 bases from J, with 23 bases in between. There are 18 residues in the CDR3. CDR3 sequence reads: CASSLGFHPTGAIDTQYF. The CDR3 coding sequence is TGTGCCAGCAGTTTAGGCTTCCACCCGACGGGGGCAATCGATACGCAGTATTTT.

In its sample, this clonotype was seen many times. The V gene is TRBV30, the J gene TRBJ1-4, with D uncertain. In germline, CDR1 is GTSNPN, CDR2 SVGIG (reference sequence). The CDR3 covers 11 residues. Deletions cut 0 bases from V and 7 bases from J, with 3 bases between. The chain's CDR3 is CAWSVGEKLFF. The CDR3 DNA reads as TGTGCCTGGAGTGTAGGTGAAAAACTGTTTTTT.

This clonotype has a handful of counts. The CDR3, as DNA: TGTGCCAGCAGCAATCGGGACAGGGGGCCCAACTATGGCTACACCTTC. It specifies CASSNRDRGPNYGYTF. This chain links TRBV11-2 with TRBJ1-2; TRBD1 matches at 12 bases. CDR1 SGHAT and CDR2 FQNNGV come from the germline V gene. V shed 5 bases and J 2 bases; nucleotides not matched to a gene: 6. The CDR3 loop spans 16 amino acids.

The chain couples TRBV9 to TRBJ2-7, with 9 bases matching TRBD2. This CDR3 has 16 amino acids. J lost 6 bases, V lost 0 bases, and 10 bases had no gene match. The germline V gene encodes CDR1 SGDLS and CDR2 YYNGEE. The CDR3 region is CASSVVGEAGGSEQYF. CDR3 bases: TGTGCCAGCAGCGTAGTTGGGGAAGCGGGAGGAAGCGAGCAGTACTTC. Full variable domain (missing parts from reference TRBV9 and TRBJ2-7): DSGVTQTPKHLITATGQRVTLRCSPRSGDLSVYWYQQSLDQGLQFLIQYYNGEERAKGNILERFSAQQFPDLHSELNLSSLELGDSALYFCASSVVGEAGGSEQYFGPGTRLTVT.

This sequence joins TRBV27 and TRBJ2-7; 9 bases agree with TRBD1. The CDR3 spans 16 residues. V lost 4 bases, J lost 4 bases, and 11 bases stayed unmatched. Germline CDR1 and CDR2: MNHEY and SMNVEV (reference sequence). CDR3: CASSSGWTGARYEQYF. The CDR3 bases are TGTGCCAGCAGTTCGGGATGGACAGGGGCTCGTTACGAGCAGTACTTC.

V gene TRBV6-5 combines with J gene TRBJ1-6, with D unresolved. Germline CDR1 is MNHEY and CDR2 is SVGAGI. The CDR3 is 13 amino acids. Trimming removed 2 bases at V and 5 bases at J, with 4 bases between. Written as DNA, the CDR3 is TGTGCCAGCAGTTACCTCGATAATTCACCCCTCCACTTT. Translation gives CASSYLDNSPLHF.

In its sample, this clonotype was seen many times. The CDR3 spells CASSRDRGNYGYTF. The CDR3 bases are TGTGCCAGCAGCAGGGACAGGGGGAACTATGGCTACACCTTC. The rearrangement joins TRBV6-2 or TRBV6-3 to TRBJ1-2; TRBD1 matches at 11 bases. The CDR3 has 14 residues. Germline-derived CDR1 and CDR2 are MNHEY and SVGEGT. With 6 bases clipped from V and 2 bases from J, the junction kept 2 bases outside the gene matches.

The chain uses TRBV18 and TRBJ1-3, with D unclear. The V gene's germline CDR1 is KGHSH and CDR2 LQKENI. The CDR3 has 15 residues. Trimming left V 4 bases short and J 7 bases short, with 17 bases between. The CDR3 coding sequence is TGTGCCAGCTCACTTGGCCCGGGAGATCTTAACACCATATATTTT. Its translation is CASSLGPGDLNTIYF.

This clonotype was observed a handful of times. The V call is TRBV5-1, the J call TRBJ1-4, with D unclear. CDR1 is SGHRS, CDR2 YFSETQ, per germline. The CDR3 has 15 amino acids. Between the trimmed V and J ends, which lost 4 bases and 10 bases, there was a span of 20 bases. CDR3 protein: CASSMNQGRIGKLFF. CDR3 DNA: TGCGCCAGCAGCATGAACCAAGGCCGCATCGGAAAACTGTTTTTT.

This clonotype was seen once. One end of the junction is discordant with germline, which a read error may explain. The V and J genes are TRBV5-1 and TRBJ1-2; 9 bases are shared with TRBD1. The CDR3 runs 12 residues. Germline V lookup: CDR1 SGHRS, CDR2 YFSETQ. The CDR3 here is CANSRDRDGYTF. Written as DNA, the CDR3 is TGCGCCAACAGCCGGGACAGGGACGGCTACACCTTC.

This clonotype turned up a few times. The CDR3 region is CASSERSGPPTGELFF. In nucleotides, the CDR3 is TGTGCCAGCAGTGAACGGTCGGGACCCCCCACCGGGGAGCTGTTTTTT. The chain recombines TRBV6-1 with TRBJ2-2, with D perhaps being TRBD1 or TRBD2 (5 bases each). The germline V gene encodes CDR1 MNHNS and CDR2 SASEGT. This CDR3 contains 16 residues. Trimming took off 2 bases at V and 4 bases at J, with 14 bases between the two ends.

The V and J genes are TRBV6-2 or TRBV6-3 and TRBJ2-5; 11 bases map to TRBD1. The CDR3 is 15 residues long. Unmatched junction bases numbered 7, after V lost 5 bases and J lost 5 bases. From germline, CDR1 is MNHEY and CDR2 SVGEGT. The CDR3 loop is CASSLRDRGRETQYF. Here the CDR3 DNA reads TGTGCCAGCAGTCTCCGGGACAGGGGGAGGGAGACCCAGTACTTC.

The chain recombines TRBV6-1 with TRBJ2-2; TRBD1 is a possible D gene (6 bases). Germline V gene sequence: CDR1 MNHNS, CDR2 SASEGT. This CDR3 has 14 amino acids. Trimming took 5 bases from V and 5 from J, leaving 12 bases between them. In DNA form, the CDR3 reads TGTGCCAGCAGTCGGGACACGGGAACCGGGGAGCTGTTTTTT. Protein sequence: CASSRDTGTGELFF.

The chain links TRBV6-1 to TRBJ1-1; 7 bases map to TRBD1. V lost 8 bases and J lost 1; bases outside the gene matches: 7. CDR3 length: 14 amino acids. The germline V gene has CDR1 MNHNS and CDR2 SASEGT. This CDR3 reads CASHPTGTNTEAFF. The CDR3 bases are TGTGCCAGCCACCCGACAGGGACGAACACTGAAGCTTTCTTT.

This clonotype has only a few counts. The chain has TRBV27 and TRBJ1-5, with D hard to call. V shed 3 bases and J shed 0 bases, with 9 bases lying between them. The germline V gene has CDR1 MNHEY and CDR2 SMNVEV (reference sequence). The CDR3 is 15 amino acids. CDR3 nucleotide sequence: TGTGCCAGCAGTTTTCAGGCAGATAGCAATCAGCCCCAGCATTTT. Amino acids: CASSFQADSNQPQHF.

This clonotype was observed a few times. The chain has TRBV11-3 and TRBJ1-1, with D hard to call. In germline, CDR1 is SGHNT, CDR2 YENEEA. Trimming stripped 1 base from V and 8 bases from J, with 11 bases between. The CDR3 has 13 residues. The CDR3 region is CASSLGAGDEAFF. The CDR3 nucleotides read TGTGCCAGCAGCTTAGGGGCAGGTGACGAAGCTTTCTTT.

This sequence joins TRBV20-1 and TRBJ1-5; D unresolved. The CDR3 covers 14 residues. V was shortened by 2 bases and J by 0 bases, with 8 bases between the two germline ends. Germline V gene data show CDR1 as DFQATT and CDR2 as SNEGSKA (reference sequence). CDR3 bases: TGCAGTGCTAGAATGCCGAATAGCAATCAGCCCCAGCATTTT. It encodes CSARMPNSNQPQHF.

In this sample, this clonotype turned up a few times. In DNA form, the CDR3 reads TGTGCCAGCAGCGCAACTAGCAATCAGCCCCAGCATTTT. It translates to CASSATSNQPQHF. The chain combines TRBV2 with TRBJ1-5; no firm D call. The germline V gene has CDR1 SNHLY and CDR2 FYNNEI. The CDR3 is 13 amino acids. Trimming stripped 6 bases from V and 0 bases from J, with 6 bases between.

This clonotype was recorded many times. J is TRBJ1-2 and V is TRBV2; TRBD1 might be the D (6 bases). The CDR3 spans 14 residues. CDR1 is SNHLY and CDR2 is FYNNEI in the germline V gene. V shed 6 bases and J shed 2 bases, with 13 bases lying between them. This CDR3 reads CASRGRGGNYGYTF. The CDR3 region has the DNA TGTGCCAGCAGAGGGAGGGGGGGGAACTATGGCTACACCTTC.

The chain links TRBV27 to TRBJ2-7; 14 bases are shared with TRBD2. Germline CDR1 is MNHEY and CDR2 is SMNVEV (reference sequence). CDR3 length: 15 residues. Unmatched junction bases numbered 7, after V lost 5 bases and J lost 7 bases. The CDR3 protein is CASSPGLAGVEEQYF. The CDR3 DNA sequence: TGTGCCAGCAGTCCGGGACTAGCGGGAGTAGAGGAGCAGTACTTC.